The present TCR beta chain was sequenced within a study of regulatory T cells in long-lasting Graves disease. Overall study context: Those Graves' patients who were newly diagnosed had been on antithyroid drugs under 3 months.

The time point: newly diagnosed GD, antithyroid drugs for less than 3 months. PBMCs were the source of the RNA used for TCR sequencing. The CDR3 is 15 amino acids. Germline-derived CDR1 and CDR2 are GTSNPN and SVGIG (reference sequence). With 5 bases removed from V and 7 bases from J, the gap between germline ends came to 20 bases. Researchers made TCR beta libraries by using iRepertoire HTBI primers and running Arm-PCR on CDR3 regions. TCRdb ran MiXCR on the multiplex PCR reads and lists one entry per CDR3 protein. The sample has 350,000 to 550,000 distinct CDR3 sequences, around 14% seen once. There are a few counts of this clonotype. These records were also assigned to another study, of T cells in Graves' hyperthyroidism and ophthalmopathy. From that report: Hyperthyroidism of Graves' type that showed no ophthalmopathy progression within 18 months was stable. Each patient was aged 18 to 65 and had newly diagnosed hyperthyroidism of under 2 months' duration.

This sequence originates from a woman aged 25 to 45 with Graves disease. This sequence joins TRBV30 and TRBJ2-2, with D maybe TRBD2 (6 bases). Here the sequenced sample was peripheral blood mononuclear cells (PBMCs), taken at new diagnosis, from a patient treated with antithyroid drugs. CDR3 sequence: CAWGGLGAGNGELFF. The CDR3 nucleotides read TGTGCCTGGGGGGGACTGGGAGCGGGTAACGGGGAGCTGTTTTTT.